This record covers a single T cell receptor beta chain. Its binding antigen is unknown. The record has no base qualities; no much larger clone is one base away. This sample is part of a study of cytomegalovirus exposure and HLA in healthy donors (dated by TCRdb to about 2017). In terms of the full investigation: According to an earlier analysis of 550 to 700 of the donors, about 179 million T cells yielded roughly 110 million unique TCR beta sequences and approximately 300 Gb of sequence data. To predict cytomegalovirus infection status, the study brought together high-throughput TCR immunosequencing, statistical association of individual TCRs with disease status, and machine learning. Donor age, sex, ethnicity and CMV serostatus were compiled together with the repertoire data. Among some 400 genotyped donors of the cohort, an average of roughly 230,000 unique TCR beta nucleotide sequences was sequenced per donor, of which 15% to 20% were non-productive. A separate validation cohort of roughly 120 different subjects was used in addition to the approximately 640-subject first cohort. All discovery cohort repertoires had been generated using a single sequencing platform. An earlier analysis of more than 450 of the donors used high-throughput TCR beta sequencing to judge whether each TCR beta V gene segment behaved as functional or pseudogenic. Both class I and class II loci were covered by HLA typing, at four-digit resolution. Among the approximately 400 genotyped donors, 81% belonged to the genetic ancestry cluster associated with self-reported Caucasian donors. Typing coverage differed by locus: A, B, C, DRB1 and DQB1 were typed in roughly 620-630 donors, DQA1 in about 500, DPA1 in 600 to 610, and DPB1 in 450 to 490. An early release covering approximately 600 HLA-typed donors comprised roughly 300 gigabases of sequencing data and tens of millions of unique TCR sequences. The study was designed to test whether signatures of past pathogen exposure could be identified by cataloging public T cell receptors. The T cell repertoires of roughly 660 subjects were profiled by immunosequencing and related to cytomegalovirus serostatus. Roughly 5 DR-DQ haplotypes were treated as single units for association and clustering because of strong linkage in the cohort. A later genetic analysis used genome-wide SNP genotypes for about three fifths of the 666 donors, treating that subset as a discovery cohort. Rather than drawing on any new phenotypic data, the later analysis identified candidate immune exposures from TCR beta sequences and the way those sequences occurred across donors. To study patterns of TCR occurrence, a later analysis re-analyzed previously published TCR beta repertoires from 650 to 750 donors and added high-resolution HLA genotyping. Overall results and qualifications from the work: The classifier was reported to diagnose cytomegalovirus status with high specificity and sensitivity in both the original and validation cohorts. A further reported finding was that TCR beta sequences accurately predicted the HLA-A and HLA-B alleles for most subjects in the first cohort. The 87-base-pair reads could not distinguish some IMGT-functional V segments, including TRBV6-2 and TRBV6-3, so those segments were excluded. In the study, roughly 160 TCR beta chains were listed as associated with cytomegalovirus. Because HLA typing was missing for some donors at each locus, association tests included only the typed subset. In a later genetic analysis, a missense DCLRE1C variant was associated with V-gene and J-gene trimming of TCR beta chains, and the association was replicated in an independent cohort. Linkage disequilibrium might explain the correlated functional status among segregating V segments, but an unknown experimental factor could not be ruled out. A later analysis found that HLA-associated TCR beta chains were more clonally expanded and had lower generation probabilities than equally common non-associated chains. While some public TCRs were present in many individuals, most TCR sequences turned up only very rarely across donors. It was suggested by the authors that the approach could potentially be generalized to other disease states and immunological phenotypes. A cluster of highly shared sequence variants was judged likely to be a technical artifact of the sequencing pipeline. When HLA alleles, especially DR and DQ, strongly co-occurred, attributing TCR associations to individual alleles was difficult. The cohort was sequenced for TCR beta chains only, and without alpha or paired-chain data the features that could be detected were limited. A later analysis reported that several top co-occurrence clusters appeared linked to parvovirus B19, influenza, CMV and Epstein-Barr virus. Sequencing depth was assumed to be roughly uniform across donors in the presence/absence analyses, though that assumption may not hold. A later analysis associated 15,000 to 20,000 TCR beta sequences with specific HLA alleles at a false discovery rate of 0.05. According to a later analysis, most CMV-associated TCR beta chains appeared to be HLA-restricted, and the HLA associations seemed to be driven largely by CMV exposure. The earlier analysis of approximately 540 of the donors excluded fewer than 20 rarely observed V segments, including chromosome 9 orphons, because counts were too low. Broadly in line with IMGT annotations, most TCR beta V segments showed up in productive rearrangements about 87% or about 30% of the time in an earlier analysis of several hundred of the donors. According to a later analysis, TCR association rates differed among HLA loci, with DRB1 alleles showing the most associated TCRs and HLA-C alleles showing the fewest. In a later genetic analysis, fewer N-insertions in productive TCRs were reported among donors in an Asian-associated ancestry cluster than the approximately 630-donor mean. Three of the identified cytomegalovirus-associated TCR beta chains were confirmed in vitro to be specific for cytomegalovirus antigens. CMV serostatus was the only immune exposure information available for the cohort.

The cohort was made up of 650 to 700 healthy bone marrow donors. All cohort members were sampled while nominally healthy, although unrecorded immune exposures were likely present. The donor tested CMV seropositive, placing the donor among the 289 seropositive members of the cohort. A peripheral blood sample was collected from each donor, and TCR beta sequencing was performed on peripheral blood mononuclear cells. Genomic DNA was extracted from the blood cell samples with the Qiagen DNeasy Blood Extraction Kit. Libraries were made using the immunoSEQ multiplex PCR assay. A mixture of 60 forward primers for TCR Vbeta segments and 13 reverse primers for TCR Jbeta segments was used in the multiplex PCR. The CDR3 region of rearranged TCR beta genes was amplified from genomic DNA by a multiplex PCR assay. The Illumina HiSeq System was used to sequence the amplified TCR beta libraries as 87-base-pair reads. As for how the authors treated the data: Across the 700 or so repertoires, a later analysis counted 80 million or so unique TCR beta chains, roughly 11 million of which were shared by at least two donors. Raw reads were error-corrected and collapsed into unique sequences by a nearest-neighbor algorithm in which closely related sequences were merged to remove PCR and sequencing errors. V, D and J gene segments were assigned by aligning CDR3 sequences to IMGT reference sequences. For a sequence to be retained, a match of at least six nucleotides was required to both a V gene segment and a J gene segment. Rearrangements were called productive when the CDR3 lacked stop codons and stayed in frame with V and J; all others were non-productive. Following IMGT convention, CDR3 was defined as the stretch from the second conserved V-encoded cysteine up to the conserved J-encoded phenylalanine. Sequences without an unambiguous match to a single V gene segment were excluded from the earlier analysis of about 600 of the donors. An earlier analysis of fewer than 750 of the donors called V segments functional above 56.7% productive rearrangements and segregating when the between-donor standard deviation exceeded 5%. To diagnose cytomegalovirus status from the catalog of TCR beta chain sequences, a statistical classification framework was built. In a later analysis, V and J genes were assigned by comparing TCR nucleotide sequences against IMGT/GENE-DB human TR gene sequences. The TCRdist pipeline was used in a later analysis to assign CDR3 sequences and most-parsimonious VDJ recombination scenarios. In a later analysis, each TCR beta chain was defined by its CDR3 amino acid sequence together with its V-gene family, and reads lacking a unique V-gene family were excluded. As a way to deal with suspected cross-contamination and a sequencing artifact, a later analysis dropped approximately 570 nucleotide sequences that were highly shared and had low generation probability. In a later analysis, a clonal expansion index for each public chain was calculated from normalized within-repertoire ranks of inferred template counts. A later analysis computed generation probabilities with a VDJ recombination model fitted to out-of-frame rearrangements, and checked the results against IGoR. In a later analysis, hypergeometric tests were used to score TCR-TCR, TCR-HLA and TCR-CMV co-occurrence, with a repertoire-size bias correction applied to TCR pairs. False discovery rates were estimated in a later analysis by permuting HLA or CMV assignments 20 times. In a later analysis, co-occurring TCRs were grouped using DBSCAN, with TCRdist sequence similarity added in when clustering inside HLA-allele-positive subsets. Repertoires with fewer than 30,000 or more than 120,000 public chains, plus five repertoires with anomalous nucleotide sharing, were excluded from co-occurrence clustering. The table was pulled from immuneACCESS by TCRdb, which kept in-frame rearrangements only. Such tables lose some clones; where checked, under half of the loss comes from unresolved V genes, and the rest has no known cause. Clonal size and the V and J genes are those of that table, whereas D and trimming came from the DNA. This sample comprises nearly 200,000 clones, more than 75% of them detected only once. Jointly, the top ten make up around 6% of the sample.

Reading the germline V gene gives CDR1 SGHAT and CDR2 FQNNGV. A distance of 14 bases separates the germline ends of V and J, which lose 6 bases and 0 bases respectively. Measured from the cysteine to the phenylalanine, the CDR3 is 15 residues long. The CDR3 DNA has 45 bases and is translated from base 1. The chain is encoded by TRBV11-2 joined to TRBJ1-1; TRBD1 is a weak D gene call, 6 bases matching. The source is a woman aged 45-59 years in good health and CMV-seropositive. Input material: PBMCs. CDR3 loop: CASSRQGHMNTEAFF. The DNA sequence reads TGTGCCAGCAGTCGTCAGGGACATATGAACACTGAAGCTTTCTTT.